The 8 T cell receptor beta chains given below trace back to one sample, sequenced in a study of T cells in Graves' hyperthyroidism and ophthalmopathy. It was RNA transcripts that yielded the amplified TCR beta CDR3 regions. When the TCR CDR3 underwent first-round RT-PCR, the HTBI primer set was used. From the multiplex PCR reads, TCRdb called clonotypes with MiXCR, one entry per CDR3 protein. This table has approximately 590,000 distinct CDR3 sequences, around 46% appearing once. Sample: peripheral blood or thyroid tissue (not recorded which). Receptors were obtained from a young woman with Graves' hyperthyroidism.

The rearrangement joins TRBV29-1 to TRBJ2-7; 7 bases fit TRBD2. Looked up from germline, CDR1 is SQVTM and CDR2 is ANQGSEA. V was clipped by 6 bases and J by 2 bases; unmatched bases: 10. CDR3 length: 14 residues. The CDR3, as DNA: TGCAGCGTGGGGGGGGGGGGGGTCGCCTACGAGCAGTACTTC. This encodes CSVGGGGVAYEQYF.

This clonotype was counted ten times or more. J is TRBJ1-6 and V is TRBV7-6; the D is unclear. The V end was cut by 5 bases, the J end by 2 bases, with 10 bases between. The germline CDR1 and CDR2 sequences are SGHVS and FNYEAQ. This CDR3 has 15 residues. CDR3 bases: TGTGCCAGCAGCCCTCGGACGGCCTATAATTCACCCCTCCACTTT. It codes for CASSPRTAYNSPLHF.

The chain couples TRBV19 to TRBJ2-7; 7 bases line up with TRBD2. V lost 2 bases, J lost 3 bases, and 7 bases stayed unmatched. From germline, CDR1 is LNHDA and CDR2 SQIVND (reference sequence). CDR3 size: 15 residues. CDR3 sequence reads: CASSIFAGEVYEQYF. The CDR3 DNA is TGTGCCAGTAGTATATTTGCGGGGGAGGTCTACGAGCAGTACTTC.

This clonotype was found once. This chain connects TRBV11-1 to TRBJ2-7; D tentatively fits TRBD1 or TRBD2 (6 bases each). V gave up 4 bases and J gave up 3 bases, with 16 bases separating them. CDR1 is SGHAT, CDR2 FQDESV, per germline (reference sequence). This CDR3 region has 15 residues. CDR3 loop: CASSYSGQIGYEQYF. The CDR3 region has the DNA TGTGCCAGCAGCTATAGCGGACAGATCGGCTACGAGCAGTACTTC.

V usage is TRBV7-6 and J usage is TRBJ1-5, with D maybe TRBD1 (5 bases). CDR3 length equals 18 residues. Germline V gene lookup returns CDR1 SGHVS and CDR2 FNYEAQ. V was pared by 0 bases and J by 4 bases, with 19 bases between. The CDR3 spells CASSLAVLFRQYNQPQHF. CDR3 in DNA: TGTGCCAGCAGCTTAGCGGTGCTGTTCCGACAGTATAATCAGCCCCAGCATTTT.

This clonotype was counted between two and nine times. V and J are TRBV7-8 and TRBJ2-7; either TRBD1 or TRBD2 may fit D (7 bases each). Looked up from germline, CDR1 is SGHVS and CDR2 is FQNEAQ. The V end was cut by 6 bases, the J end by 0 bases, with 15 bases between. The CDR3 extends over 15 amino acids. CDR3 nucleotides: TGTGCCAGCAGTTCCCAGGGGGGGAGCTCCTACGAGCAGTACTTC. Amino acid sequence: CASSSQGGSSYEQYF.

The sample holds a few counts of this clonotype. This sequence joins TRBV19 and TRBJ2-7; 7 nucleotides match TRBD1. V shed 9 bases, J shed 0 bases, and the junction held 5 bases outside the gene matches. CDR1 is LNHDA and CDR2 is SQIVND in the germline V gene (reference sequence). The CDR3 covers 13 residues. The CDR3 is CASGTELSYEQYF. The CDR3 bases are TGTGCCAGCGGGACAGAACTCTCCTACGAGCAGTACTTC. The complete variable domain, with remaining parts taken from reference TRBV19 and TRBJ2-7, reads DGGITQSPKYLFRKEGQNVTLSCEQNLNHDAMYWYRQDPGQGLRLIYYSQIVNDFQKGDIAEGYSVSREKKESFPLTVTSAQKNPTAFYLCASGTELSYEQYFGPGTRLTVT.

The rearrangement joins TRBV6-1 to TRBJ1-4, with D possibly being TRBD1 (6 bases). The V gene lost 4 bases and the J gene lost 4 bases, with 10 bases spanning the gap. CDR3 length: 14 amino acids. Germline CDR1 is MNHNS and CDR2 is SASEGT. CDR3 sequence reads: CASSVQGDNEKLFF. DNA for the CDR3: TGTGCCAGCAGTGTACAGGGAGATAATGAAAAACTGTTTTTT.